The clone carrying this T cell receptor beta chain occurred many times. Its antigen remains unknown. Researchers made TCR beta libraries by using iRepertoire HTBI primers and running Arm-PCR on CDR3 regions. TCRdb redid the calling of the multiplex PCR reads with MiXCR, one entry per CDR3 protein. The profile shows some 250,000 distinct CDR3 sequences, about 17% of them singletons. Germline-derived CDR1 and CDR2 are MNHEY and SVGAGI. V gave up 0 bases and J gave up 5 bases, with 10 bases separating them. The CDR3 is 14 amino acids. The sample comes from a study of regulatory T cells in long-lasting Graves disease. Overall study: New Graves' disease cases had less than 3 months of antithyroid drugs. General study results and limits: Persistent patients had a count of shared public clonotypes (around 2,700) that exceeded that of new patients (about 930). Persistent Graves' patients showed a TCR diversity that was lower than that of newly diagnosed ones. The sample size was small, and this may have reduced accuracy.

Time point specified: newly diagnosed GD, antithyroid drugs for less than 3 months. RNA isolated from PBMCs was used to make the TCR library. V usage is TRBV6-5 and J usage is TRBJ1-2; perhaps TRBD1 as D (6 bases). This sequence originates from a female donor with Graves disease. The sample in question was peripheral blood mononuclear cells (PBMCs), obtained at new diagnosis, from a patient treated with antithyroid drugs. In DNA form, the CDR3 reads TGTGCCAGCAGTTACTCGGGGGGCTTGTATGGCTACACCTTC. This translates into CASSYSGGLYGYTF.